This T cell receptor beta chain derives from a study of T cells after posttransplantation cyclophosphamide. Clones were sequenced by immunoSEQ multiplex PCR, and TCRdb holds only the in-frame ones, with some missing. The specimen has about 34,000 clones, none found just once. CDR1 MNHNS and CDR2 SASEGT come from the germline V gene. The CDR3 has 15 residues. V lost 5 bases and J lost 1; bases outside the gene matches: 5. This clone was detected ten times or more. The material sequenced was PBMCs. The TCR originated in a woman in her forties or fifties in good health and a related stem cell transplant donor. The V gene is TRBV6-1, the J gene TRBJ2-3; 8 bases line up with TRBD1. CDR3 coding DNA: TGTGCCAGCAGTAGAGGACAGGGCCGCACAGATACGCAGTATTTT. Its translation: CASSRGQGRTDTQYF.